This T cell receptor beta chain was captured in a study of cytomegalovirus exposure and HLA in healthy donors. CDR3 length equals 14 residues. V gave up 2 bases and J gave up 5 bases; unmatched junction bases: 5. Germline V CDR1 and CDR2: MNHEY, SVGAGI. The PCR used 60 Vbeta and 13 Jbeta primers. Method: immunoSEQ multiplex PCR; TCRdb's copy keeps in-frame clones and lacks some. The data show more than 150,000 clones, with over 80% seen just once and roughly 6% held by the top ten. The receptor's source is a middle-aged man in good health and CMV-seropositive. The material sequenced was PBMCs. This sequence joins TRBV6-5 and TRBJ2-5; 7 bases are a match to TRBD1. The CDR3 DNA is TGTGCCAGCAGTTACGCAACAGGGGAGGAGACCCAGTACTTC. It yields the protein CASSYATGEETQYF.